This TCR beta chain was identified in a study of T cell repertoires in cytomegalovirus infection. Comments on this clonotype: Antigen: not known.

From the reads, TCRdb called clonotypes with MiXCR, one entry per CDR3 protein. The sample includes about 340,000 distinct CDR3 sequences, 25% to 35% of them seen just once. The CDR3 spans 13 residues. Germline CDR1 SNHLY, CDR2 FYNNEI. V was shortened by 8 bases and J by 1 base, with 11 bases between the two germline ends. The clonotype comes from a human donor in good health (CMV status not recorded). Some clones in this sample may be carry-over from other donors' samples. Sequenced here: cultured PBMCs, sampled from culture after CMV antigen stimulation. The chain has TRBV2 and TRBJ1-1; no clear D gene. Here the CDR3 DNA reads TGTGCCAGCCGTGGGGAGCGGAACACTGAAGCTTTCTTT. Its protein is CASRGERNTEAFF.